The 7 T cell receptor beta chains in this list originate from one sample, sequenced in a study of neurological immune-mediated disorders (dated by TCRdb to the late 2010s). Receptor amplification or capture employed 5' RACE. Sequenced on an Illumina HiSeq 2500. TCRdb reanalyzed the raw reads on its own, using fastp at Q25 for trimming and MiXCR for clone calling, and kept in-frame beta chains. Rows are unified per CDR3 protein, each entry keeping the most common DNA and genes. This sample is represented by 30,000 to 45,000 distinct CDR3 sequences; more than 4.5% of them were singletons. In total, the top ten clones hold approximately 8.7% of the sample. The specimen sequenced was CD4+ T cells from blood. The receptors shown here come from a man aged 18 to 30 in good health.

This clonotype has a count of ten or more. The chain carries TRBV6-5 and TRBJ2-2; the D is unclear. The germline V and J ends were trimmed by 5 bases and 5 bases, with 15 bases remaining between them. Germline lookup yields CDR1 MNHEY and CDR2 SVGAGI. The CDR3 is 15 residues long. Written as DNA, the CDR3 is TGTGCCAGCAGTCGACGTTGGCCCGGTACCGGGGAGCTGTTTTTT. Translating gives CASSRRWPGTGELFF.

This clonotype has ten or more counts. The chain uses TRBV29-1 and TRBJ1-1; TRBD1 might be the D (6 bases). The CDR3 extends over 13 amino acids. The V gene's germline CDR1 is SQVTM and CDR2 ANQGSEA. V dropped 2 bases and J dropped 1 base, with 8 bases sitting between them. The CDR3 loop is CSVEKQGNTEAFF. The CDR3, as DNA: TGCAGCGTTGAAAAACAGGGGAACACTGAAGCTTTCTTT.

This clonotype was observed at least ten times. The chain has TRBV5-1 and TRBJ2-1; 9 bases are a match to TRBD1. The CDR3 is 14 residues long. Losses at the gene ends were 3 bases for V and 7 bases for J; bases not matched to a gene: 5. Germline CDR1 SGHRS, CDR2 YFSETQ. Written as DNA, the CDR3 is TGCGCCAGCAGCTGGGGGACAGGGCAAAATGAGCAGTTCTTC. This encodes CASSWGTGQNEQFF.

This clonotype was found a few times. CDR3 in DNA: TGCAGCGCATCTCGACAGCCAAGCTCCTACGAGCAGTACTTC. It codes for CSASRQPSSYEQYF. The V gene is TRBV20-1, the J gene TRBJ2-7, with D perhaps TRBD1 (5 bases). CDR1 is DFQATT and CDR2 is SNEGSKA in the germline V gene (reference sequence). CDR3 length equals 14 residues.

This clonotype has ten or more counts. V usage is TRBV5-1 and J usage is TRBJ2-7; D gene unclear. Germline V lookup: CDR1 SGHRS, CDR2 YFSETQ. This CDR3 comprises 14 residues. V dropped 0 bases and J dropped 3 bases, with 10 bases sitting between them. CDR3 DNA sequence: TGCGCCAGCAGCTTGGCCCCGCAGTACTACGAGCAGTACTTC. Encoded protein: CASSLAPQYYEQYF.

The table lists this clonotype with many counts. V usage is TRBV15 and J usage is TRBJ2-2; TRBD2 might be the D (6 bases). Between the trimmed V and J ends, which lost 6 bases and 0 bases, there was a span of 8 bases. Germline V gene sequence: CDR1 LNHNV, CDR2 YYDKDF (reference sequence). CDR3 length equals 14 residues. CDR3: CATREGTNTGELFF. The CDR3 nucleotides read TGTGCCACCAGGGAGGGTACGAACACCGGGGAGCTGTTTTTT.

The chain combines TRBV7-2 with TRBJ2-1, with TRBD2 identical over 8 bases. Looked up from germline, CDR1 is SGHTA and CDR2 is FQGNSA. Trimming at V came to 0 bases and at J to 7 bases, leaving 8 bases not matched to a gene. This CDR3 has 16 amino acids. The CDR3 is CASSLAPGGAMNEQFF. CDR3 coding DNA: TGTGCCAGCAGCTTAGCCCCCGGGGGGGCTATGAATGAGCAGTTCTTC.